Presented here are 10 T cell receptor beta chains from one specimen sequenced in a study of regulatory T cells in long-lasting Graves disease. Researchers made TCR beta libraries by using iRepertoire HTBI primers and running Arm-PCR on CDR3 regions. MiXCR was run by TCRdb on the multiplex PCR reads, yielding one entry per CDR3 protein. Counted here are about 560,000 distinct CDR3 sequences, 15% to 20% occurring once; the ten biggest clones make up around 12%. The time point: newly diagnosed GD, antithyroid drugs for less than 3 months. Scientists built the TCR library using RNA that was extracted from PBMCs. The same specimen was also included in a second study, on T cells in Graves' hyperthyroidism and ophthalmopathy.

The material sequenced was peripheral blood mononuclear cells (PBMCs), taken at new diagnosis, from a patient treated with antithyroid drugs. The receptors shown here come from a man aged 18 to 35 with Graves disease.

This clonotype was counted ten times or more. The CDR3 is CASSPGLATQQYF. Here the CDR3 DNA reads TGTGCCAGCTCACCGGGACTAGCAACCCAGCAGTACTTC. The rearrangement joins TRBV18 to TRBJ2-7; 9 bases line up with TRBD2. CDR1 is KGHSH and CDR2 is LQKENI in the germline V gene. The CDR3 length is 13 residues. The V gene end was trimmed by 3 bases and the J gene end by 8 bases; junction bases not matched to a gene: 5.

The table lists this clonotype with many counts. V and J are TRBV28 and TRBJ2-2, with D possibly called TRBD1 or TRBD2 (5 bases each). The length of the CDR3 is 14 residues. Germline assignment: CDR1 MDHEN and CDR2 SYDVKM. V was pared by 6 bases and J by 4 bases, with 12 bases between. The CDR3 region is CASSLAGSTGELFF. The CDR3 DNA reads TGTGCCAGCAGCCTAGCAGGGAGCACCGGGGAGCTGTTTTTT.

V usage is TRBV2 and J usage is TRBJ1-5; D is ambiguous. CDR1 is SNHLY, CDR2 FYNNEI, per germline. V was pared by 6 bases and J by 0 bases, with 9 bases between. The CDR3 runs to 14 residues. This chain's CDR3 is CASRGLGSNQPQHF. The CDR3 DNA follows: TGTGCCAGCAGAGGACTGGGTAGCAATCAGCCCCAGCATTTT.

This chain joins TRBV5-6 and TRBJ2-3, with D maybe TRBD2 (7 bases). This CDR3 is 17 amino acids long. The germline V and J ends were trimmed by 4 bases and 6 bases, with 24 bases remaining between them. The germline V gene encodes CDR1 SGHDT and CDR2 YYEEEE. The CDR3 region is CASSPAAGLGGRDTQYF. The DNA of the CDR3 is TGTGCCAGCAGCCCGGCTGCCGGACTAGGGGGGCGGGATACGCAGTATTTT.

A few counts support this clonotype. The chain recombines TRBV6-1 with TRBJ1-5; possibly TRBD1 for D (5 bases). Germline V gene data show CDR1 as MNHNS and CDR2 as SASEGT. The CDR3 is 14 amino acids. V was cut by 10 bases and J by 3 bases, with 16 bases left in between. CDR3 DNA sequence: TGTGCCACGCACCCCGGGGCAGCCAATCAGCCCCAGCATTTT. Translated, it gives CATHPGAANQPQHF.

This clonotype was recorded many times. This chain uses TRBV5-1 with TRBJ2-1; TRBD2 agrees at 9 bases. J was trimmed by 2 bases and V by 0 bases; bases with no gene match: 6. From germline, CDR1 is SGHRS and CDR2 YFSETQ. The CDR3 spans 17 residues. CDR3 sequence (DNA): TGCGCCAGCAGCTTGGGTACCGCGGGAGGGCCCTACAATGAGCAGTTCTTC. Its translation: CASSLGTAGGPYNEQFF.

The CDR3 is CASSTGQENYGYTF. The CDR3 DNA reads as TGTGCCAGCAGCACAGGACAGGAGAACTATGGCTACACCTTC. V usage is TRBV13 and J usage is TRBJ1-2, with 7 bases identical to TRBD1. The germline CDR1 and CDR2 sequences are PRHDT and FYEKMQ (reference sequence). The trim removed 5 bases at V and 2 bases at J, leaving 5 bases unmatched. This CDR3 region has 14 residues.

There are many counts of this clonotype. The V and J genes are TRBV27 and TRBJ2-4; 10 bases fit TRBD2. Germline trimming cut 8 bases from V and 0 bases from J; bases unmatched to any gene: 7. The V gene's germline CDR1 is MNHEY and CDR2 SMNVEV (reference sequence). This CDR3 region has 16 residues. The DNA for the CDR3 is TGTGCCAGCTCTAGCGGGAGCGCCCTAGCCAAAAACATTCAGTACTTC. The encoded protein is CASSSGSALAKNIQYF.

This clonotype was seen repeatedly, ten times or more. The rearrangement uses TRBV7-8 and TRBJ2-7; TRBD1 agrees at 8 bases. Trimming cost V 5 bases and J 4 bases; bases outside gene matches: 7. Looked up from germline, CDR1 is SGHVS and CDR2 is FQNEAQ. The CDR3 spans 14 residues. The CDR3 loop reads CASSAGQGLYEQYF. The CDR3, as DNA: TGTGCCAGCAGCGCCGGACAGGGTTTGTACGAGCAGTACTTC.

This clonotype was detected many times. This chain connects TRBV27 to TRBJ1-6; possibly TRBD1 for D (6 bases). V lost 7 bases and J lost 7, with 11 bases in between. Germline V gene lookup returns CDR1 MNHEY and CDR2 SMNVEV (reference sequence). The CDR3 has 13 residues. The CDR3 here is CASTGQRNSPLHF. The CDR3 DNA follows: TGTGCCAGCACCGGACAGAGGAATTCACCCCTCCACTTT.